The entry below gives a single TCR beta chain sequence along with its context. The sample is drawn from a study of blood T cell repertoires in COVID-19. Study as a whole: The United States, Italy and Spain provided the acute and convalescent COVID-19 samples.

Cohorts were assigned according to the clinical history that participants reported. A case of COVID-19 had been met by exposed participants within 2 weeks before study entry. Assay used: immunoSEQ multiplex PCR; TCRdb lists only in-frame clones, some missing. The sample has 300,000 to 400,000 clones, approximately 90% seen once. Germline values: CDR1 KGHSY, CDR2 FQNENV. There are 17 residues in the CDR3. Between the trimmed V and J ends, which lost 1 base and 0 bases, there was a span of 13 bases. The sequence was obtained from a woman aged 25-40 years who had been exposed to COVID-19. The sequenced sample was PBMCs or T cells enriched from blood (not recorded which). The chain joins TRBV16 to TRBJ1-3; D call uncertain. CDR3 sequence reads: CASSQWQAGGSGNTIYF. Written as DNA, the CDR3 is TGTGCCAGCAGCCAATGGCAGGCGGGAGGCTCTGGAAACACCATATATTTT. Supplemented by reference TRBV16 and TRBJ1-3, the full variable domain reads GEEVAQTPKHLVRGEGQKAKLYCAPIKGHSYVFWYQQVLKNEFKFLISFQNENVFDETGMPKERFSAKCLPNSPCSLEIQATKLEDSAVYFCASSQWQAGGSGNTIYFGEGSWLTVV.